Described below is a single T cell receptor beta chain sequence and its context. The data were taken from a study of CD8 T cells in Susac syndrome. TCR beta sequencing covered blood CD8+ and CD4+ T cells. Under recently defined diagnostic criteria, the patients with Susac syndrome qualified as having definite or probable disease. Negative isolation yielded CD4+ and CD8+ T cells, and FACS enriched TEMRA cells. With random hexamers, 0.5 to 1 ug RNA was reverse transcribed. TCRdb passed the immunoSEQ multiplex PCR reads through MiXCR, listing each CDR3 protein once. Among about 140,000 distinct CDR3 sequences, roughly 94% were seen once, and the ten largest hold 0.13% to 0.15%. The trim removed 3 bases at V and 5 bases at J, leaving 7 bases unmatched. The CDR3 spans 16 residues. Looked up from germline, CDR1 is MGHRA and CDR2 is YSYEKL.

Sequencing was carried out using CD4+ T cells from PBMCs. V and J are TRBV4-1 and TRBJ2-5, with 12 bases matching TRBD2. The TCR was taken from a human donor with Susac syndrome. Written as DNA, the CDR3 is TGCGCCAGCAGCCAGACTAGCGGGAGACGGGGGGAGACCCAGTACTTC. Protein product: CASSQTSGRRGETQYF.